This TCR beta chain was identified during a study of vaccination effects on CD4 cells after COVID-19. Clones were sequenced by immunoSEQ multiplex PCR, and TCRdb holds only the in-frame ones, with some missing. The repertoire holds 50,000 to 60,000 clones, with approximately 70% as singletons. The table lists this clone with a few counts. The antigen remains unidentified. The CDR3 has 14 amino acids. Per germline, CDR1 MNHEY and CDR2 SMNVEV (reference sequence). V lost 1 base, J lost 10 bases, and 11 bases lay in between. Under the ViraFEST assay, PBMC were stimulated with viral peptide pools so that antigen-specific CD4+ T cells expanded. Sequencing was performed afterwards. After more than 8 days in culture, the CD4+ T cells were isolated. None of these healthy vaccinees had been infected with SARS-CoV-2 before vaccination. Half the medium was replaced with IL-2 medium on days 3 and 7.

The J gene is TRBJ1-6, the V gene TRBV27, with D tentatively TRBD1 (6 bases). The source of this sequence is a human donor who received a COVID-19 vaccine. The source material was CD4+ T cells from PBMCs cultured with SARS-CoV-2 spike peptides, sampled before COVID-19 vaccination. CDR3 loop: CASSLYRARSPLHF. DNA for the CDR3: TGTGCCAGCAGTTTATACAGGGCAAGATCACCCCTCCACTTT.